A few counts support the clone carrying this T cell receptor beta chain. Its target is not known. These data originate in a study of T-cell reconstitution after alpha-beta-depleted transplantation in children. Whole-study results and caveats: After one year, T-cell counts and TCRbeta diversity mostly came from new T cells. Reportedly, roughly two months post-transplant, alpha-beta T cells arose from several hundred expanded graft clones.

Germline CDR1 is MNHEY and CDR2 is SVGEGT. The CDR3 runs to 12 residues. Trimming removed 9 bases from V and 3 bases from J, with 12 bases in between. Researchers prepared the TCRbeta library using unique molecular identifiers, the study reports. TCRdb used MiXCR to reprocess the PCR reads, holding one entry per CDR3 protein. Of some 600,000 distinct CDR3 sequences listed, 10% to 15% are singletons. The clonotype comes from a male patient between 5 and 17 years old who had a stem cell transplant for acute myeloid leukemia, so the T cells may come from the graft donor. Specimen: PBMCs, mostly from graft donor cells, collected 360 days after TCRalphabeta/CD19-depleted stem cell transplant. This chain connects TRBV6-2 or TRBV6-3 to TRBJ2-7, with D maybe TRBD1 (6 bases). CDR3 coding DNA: TGTGCCAGTTGGGGGCCCAACTACGAGCAGTACTTC. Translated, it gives CASWGPNYEQYF.